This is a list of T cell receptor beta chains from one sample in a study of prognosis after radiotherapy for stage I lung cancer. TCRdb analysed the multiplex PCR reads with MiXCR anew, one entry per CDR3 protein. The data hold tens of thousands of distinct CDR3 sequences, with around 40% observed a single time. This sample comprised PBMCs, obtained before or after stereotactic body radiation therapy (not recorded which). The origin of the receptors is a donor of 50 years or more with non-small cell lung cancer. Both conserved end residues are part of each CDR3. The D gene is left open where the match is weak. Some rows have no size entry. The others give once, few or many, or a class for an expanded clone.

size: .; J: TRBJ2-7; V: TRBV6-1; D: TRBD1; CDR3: CATGQGYSYEQYF; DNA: TGTGCCACCGGACAGGGGTACTCCTACGAGCAGTACTTC
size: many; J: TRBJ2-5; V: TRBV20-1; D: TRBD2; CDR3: CSARVVAGDQETQYF; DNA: TGCAGTGCTAGGGTAGTAGCGGGGGACCAAGAGACCCAGTACTTC
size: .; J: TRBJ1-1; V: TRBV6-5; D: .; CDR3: CASSPSRAANTEAFF; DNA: TGTGCCAGCAGTCCCTCGAGGGCGGCAAACACTGAGGCTTTCTTT
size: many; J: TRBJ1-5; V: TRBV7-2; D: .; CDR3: CASRGRNSNQPQHF; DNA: TGTGCCAGCAGGGGTCGCAATAGCAATCAGCCCCAGCATTTT
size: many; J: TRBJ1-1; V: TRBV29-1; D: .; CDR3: CSVEKGLVDTEAFF; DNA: TGCAGCGTTGAAAAAGGCCTAGTGGACACTGAAGCTTTCTTT
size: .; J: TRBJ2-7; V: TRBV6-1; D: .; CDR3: CASIKSYEQYF; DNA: TGTGCCAGCATTAAAAGCTACGAGCAGTACTTC
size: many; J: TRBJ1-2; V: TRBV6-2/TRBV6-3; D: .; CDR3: CASSETYGYTF; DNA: TGTGCCAGCAGTGAGACCTATGGCTACACCTTC
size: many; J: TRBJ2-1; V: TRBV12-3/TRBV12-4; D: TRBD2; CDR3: CASSLAGGVIMREQFF; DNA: TGTGCCAGCAGTTTAGCGGGAGGGGTCATAATGCGGGAGCAGTTCTTC
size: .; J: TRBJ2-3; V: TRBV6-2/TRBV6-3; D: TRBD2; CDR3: CASSEGLAGALSTDTQYF; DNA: TGTGCCAGCAGTGAAGGGCTAGCGGGAGCCCTTAGCACAGATACGCAGTATTTT
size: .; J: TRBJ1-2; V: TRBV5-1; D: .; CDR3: CASSIPTVDRGYTF; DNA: TGCGCCAGCAGCATCCCGACAGTGGATCGAGGCTACACCTTC
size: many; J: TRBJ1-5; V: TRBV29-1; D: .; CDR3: CSVEVGGTGNQPQHF; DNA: TGCAGCGTTGAAGTGGGGGGTACGGGCAATCAGCCCCAGCATTTT
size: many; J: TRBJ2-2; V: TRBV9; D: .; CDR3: CASGKDTNTGELFF; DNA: TGTGCCAGCGGCAAAGACACGAACACCGGGGAGCTGTTTTTT
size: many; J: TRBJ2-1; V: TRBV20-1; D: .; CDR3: CSAEGSAPLYNEQFF; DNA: TGCAGTGCCGAGGGGAGCGCCCCGCTCTACAATGAGCAGTTCTTC
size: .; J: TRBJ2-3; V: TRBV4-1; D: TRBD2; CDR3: CFSSPGLAGANTQYF; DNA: TGCTTCAGCAGCCCGGGACTAGCGGGAGCCAATACGCAGTATTTT
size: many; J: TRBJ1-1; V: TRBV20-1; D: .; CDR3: CSARLVVTEAFF; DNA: TGCAGTGCTAGATTAGTTGTCACTGAAGCTTTCTTT
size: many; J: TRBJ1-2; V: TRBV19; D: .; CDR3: CASSISVLVYGYTF; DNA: TGTGCCAGTAGTATTTCGGTGCTTGTCTATGGCTACACCTTC
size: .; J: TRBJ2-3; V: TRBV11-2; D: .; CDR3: CASSKTPGRALRDTQYF; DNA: TGTGCCAGCAGCAAAACGCCGGGCAGGGCCCTAAGAGATACGCAGTATTTT
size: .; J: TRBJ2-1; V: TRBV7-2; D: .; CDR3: CASSPVLGRTFF; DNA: TGTGCCAGCAGCCCCGTTTTAGGGAGGACTTTCTTC
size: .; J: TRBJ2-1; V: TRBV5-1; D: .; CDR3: CASSLGIYNEQFF; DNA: TGCGCCAGCAGCTTGGGCATTTACAATGAGCAGTTCTTC
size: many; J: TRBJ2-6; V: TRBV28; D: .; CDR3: CASSFLGNAGANVLTF; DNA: TGTGCCAGCAGTTTTTTGGGGAACGCTGGGGCCAACGTCCTGACTTTC
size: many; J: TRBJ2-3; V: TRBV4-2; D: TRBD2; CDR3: CASSQEGLAGDTQYF; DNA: TGTGCCAGCAGCCAAGAAGGACTAGCGGGAGATACGCAGTATTTT
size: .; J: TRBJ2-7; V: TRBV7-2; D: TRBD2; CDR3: CASSRRLAGGSYEQYF; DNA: TGTGCCAGCAGCCGCAGACTAGCGGGAGGCTCCTACGAGCAGTACTTC
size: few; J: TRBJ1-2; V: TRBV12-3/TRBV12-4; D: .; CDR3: CASSLSSNGYTF; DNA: TGTGCCAGCAGTTTGAGTAGCAATGGCTACACCTTC
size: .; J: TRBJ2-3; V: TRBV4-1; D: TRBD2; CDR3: CASSQVAGGPSTDTQYF; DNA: TGCGCCAGCAGCCAAGTCGCGGGAGGGCCCAGCACAGATACGCAGTATTTT
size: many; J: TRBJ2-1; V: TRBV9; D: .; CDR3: CASSVGGGSPYNEQFF; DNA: TGTGCCAGCAGCGTAGGGGGTGGGAGCCCCTACAATGAGCAGTTCTTC
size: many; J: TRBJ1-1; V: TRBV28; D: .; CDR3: CASSFLAPGAFF; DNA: TGTGCCAGCAGTTTTCTCGCCCCCGGAGCTTTCTTT
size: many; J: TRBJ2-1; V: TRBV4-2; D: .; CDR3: CASSQVMGDNEQFF; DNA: TGTGCCAGCAGCCAAGTAATGGGGGACAATGAGCAGTTCTTC
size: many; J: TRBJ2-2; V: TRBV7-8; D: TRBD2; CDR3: CASSLAGSSGNTGELFF; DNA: TGTGCCAGCAGCTTAGCAGGCTCTAGCGGGAACACCGGGGAGCTGTTTTTT
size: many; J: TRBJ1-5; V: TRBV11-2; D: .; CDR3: CASSLDRLNQPQHF; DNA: TGTGCCAGCAGCTTAGATCGATTAAATCAGCCCCAGCATTTT
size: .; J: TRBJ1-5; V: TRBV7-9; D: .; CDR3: CASSLTPQWGMRSQPQHF; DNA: TGTGCCAGCAGCTTAACCCCTCAATGGGGGATGAGGAGTCAGCCCCAGCATTTT
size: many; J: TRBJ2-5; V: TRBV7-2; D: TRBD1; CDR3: CASSSGTGSWF; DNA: TGTGCCAGCAGCTCGGGGACAGGGTCATGGTTC
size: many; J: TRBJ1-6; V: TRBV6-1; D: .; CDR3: CASSESRGLYSPLHF; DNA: TGTGCCAGCAGTGAGAGCAGGGGTTTATATTCACCCCTCCACTTT
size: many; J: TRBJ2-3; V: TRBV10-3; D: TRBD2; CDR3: CASRPGLAGGRSTDTQYF; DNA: TGTGCCTCGAGACCGGGACTAGCGGGAGGGCGAAGCACAGATACGCAGTATTTT
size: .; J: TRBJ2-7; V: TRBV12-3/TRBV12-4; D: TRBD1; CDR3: CASSLGAGTGSGEQYF; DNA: TGTGCCAGCAGTTTAGGGGCCGGGACAGGGTCGGGCGAGCAGTACTTC
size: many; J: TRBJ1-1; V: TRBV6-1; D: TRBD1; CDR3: CASRPQGRPTEAFF; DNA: TGTGCCAGCAGGCCACAGGGGCGGCCCACTGAAGCTTTCTTT
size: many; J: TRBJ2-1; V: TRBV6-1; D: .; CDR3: CAIKFSSYNEQFF; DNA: TGTGCCATCAAATTTAGCTCCTACAATGAGCAGTTCTTC
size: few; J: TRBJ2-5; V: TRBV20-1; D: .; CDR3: CSARKGGKGETQYF; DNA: TGCAGTGCTAGAAAGGGTGGGAAAGGGGAGACCCAGTACTTC
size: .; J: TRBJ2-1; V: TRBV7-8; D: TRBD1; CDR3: CASSLPVQGALDEQFF; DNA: TGTGCCAGCAGCTTACCGGTACAGGGGGCTCTAGATGAGCAGTTCTTC
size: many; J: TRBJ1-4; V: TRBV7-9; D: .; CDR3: CASSLRVTSTNEKLFF; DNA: TGTGCCAGCAGCCTACGGGTGACATCAACTAATGAAAAACTGTTTTTT
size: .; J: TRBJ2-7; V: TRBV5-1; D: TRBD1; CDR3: CTSSKGTGEQYF; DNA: TGCACCAGCAGCAAAGGGACAGGTGAGCAGTACTTC
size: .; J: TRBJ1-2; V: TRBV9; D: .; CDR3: CASSVAGTYGYTF; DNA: TGTGCCAGCAGCGTAGCAGGGACCTATGGCTACACCTTC
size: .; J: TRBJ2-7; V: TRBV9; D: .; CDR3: CASSPPRQHYEQYF; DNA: TGTGCCAGCAGCCCCCCCCGACAGCACTACGAGCAGTACTTC
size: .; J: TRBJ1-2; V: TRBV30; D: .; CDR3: CAWSGAGGYTF; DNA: TGTGCCTGGAGCGGGGCTGGAGGCTACACCTTC
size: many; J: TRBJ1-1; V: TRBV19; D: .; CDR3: CASSTPGRTEAFF; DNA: TGTGCCAGTAGTACCCCGGGACGTACTGAAGCTTTCTTT
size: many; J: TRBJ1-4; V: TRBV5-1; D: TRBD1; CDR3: CASSFWTGLFATNEKLLF; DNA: TGCGCCAGCAGCTTTTGGACAGGGCTTTTTGCAACTAATGAAAAACTGCTTTTT
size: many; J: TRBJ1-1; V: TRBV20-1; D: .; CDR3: CSALDRRKNRNTEAFF; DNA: TGCAGTGCTTTGGACAGAAGAAAAAATAGGAACACTGAAGCTTTCTTT
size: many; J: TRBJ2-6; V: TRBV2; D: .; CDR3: CASSSDSNSGANVLTF; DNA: TGTGCCAGCAGTTCCGACAGCAACTCTGGGGCCAACGTCCTGACTTTC
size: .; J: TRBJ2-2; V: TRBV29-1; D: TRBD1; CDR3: CSVDSGGITGELFF; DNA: TGCAGCGTTGACTCAGGGGGCATCACCGGGGAGCTGTTTTTT
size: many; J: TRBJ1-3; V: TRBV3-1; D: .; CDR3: CASSGTSSGNTIYF; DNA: TGTGCCAGCAGCGGGACAAGCTCTGGAAACACCATATATTTT
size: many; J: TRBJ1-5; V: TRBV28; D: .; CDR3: CASSQGNQPQHF; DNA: TGTGCCAGCAGTCAGGGGAATCAGCCCCAGCATTTT
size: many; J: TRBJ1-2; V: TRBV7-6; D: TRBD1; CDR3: CASRERQGFGGYTF; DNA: TGTGCCAGCAGGGAAAGACAGGGTTTTGGGGGCTACACCTTC
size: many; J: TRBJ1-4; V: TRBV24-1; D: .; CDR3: CATSDNPGGGLNEKLFF; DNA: TGTGCCACCAGTGACAACCCCGGAGGGGGTCTCAATGAAAAACTGTTTTTT
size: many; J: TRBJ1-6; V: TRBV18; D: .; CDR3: CASSQGQSSYNSPLHF; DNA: TGTGCCAGCTCACAAGGACAGAGCTCCTATAATTCACCCCTCCACTTT
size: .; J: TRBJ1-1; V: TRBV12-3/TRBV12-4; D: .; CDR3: CASTFTGRTEAFF; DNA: TGTGCCAGCACATTTACGGGTCGAACTGAAGCTTTCTTT
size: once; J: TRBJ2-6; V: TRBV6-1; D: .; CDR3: CASSRLRYGANVLTF; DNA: TGTGCCAGCAGTCGACTGAGATATGGGGCCAACGTCCTGACTTTC